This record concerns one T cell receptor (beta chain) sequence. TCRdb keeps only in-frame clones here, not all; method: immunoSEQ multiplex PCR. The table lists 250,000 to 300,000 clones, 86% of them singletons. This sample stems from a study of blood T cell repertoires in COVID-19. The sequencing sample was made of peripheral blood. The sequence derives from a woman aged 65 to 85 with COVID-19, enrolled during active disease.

The chain's CDR3 is CASGTSGEGETQYF. For the CDR3, the DNA is TGTGCCAGCGGGACTAGCGGGGAAGGAGAGACCCAGTACTTC. J is TRBJ2-5 and V is TRBV19; 13 nucleotides agree with TRBD2. Trimming took 9 bases from V and 4 from J; bases not matched to a gene: 5. CDR3 size: 14 residues. The germline V gene encodes CDR1 LNHDA and CDR2 SQIVND (reference sequence). Drawing the rest from reference TRBV19 and TRBJ2-5, the complete variable domain is DGGITQSPKYLFRKEGQNVTLSCEQNLNHDAMYWYRQDPGQGLRLIYYSQIVNDFQKGDIAEGYSVSREKKESFPLTVTSAQKNPTAFYLCASGTSGEGETQYFGPGTRLLVL.